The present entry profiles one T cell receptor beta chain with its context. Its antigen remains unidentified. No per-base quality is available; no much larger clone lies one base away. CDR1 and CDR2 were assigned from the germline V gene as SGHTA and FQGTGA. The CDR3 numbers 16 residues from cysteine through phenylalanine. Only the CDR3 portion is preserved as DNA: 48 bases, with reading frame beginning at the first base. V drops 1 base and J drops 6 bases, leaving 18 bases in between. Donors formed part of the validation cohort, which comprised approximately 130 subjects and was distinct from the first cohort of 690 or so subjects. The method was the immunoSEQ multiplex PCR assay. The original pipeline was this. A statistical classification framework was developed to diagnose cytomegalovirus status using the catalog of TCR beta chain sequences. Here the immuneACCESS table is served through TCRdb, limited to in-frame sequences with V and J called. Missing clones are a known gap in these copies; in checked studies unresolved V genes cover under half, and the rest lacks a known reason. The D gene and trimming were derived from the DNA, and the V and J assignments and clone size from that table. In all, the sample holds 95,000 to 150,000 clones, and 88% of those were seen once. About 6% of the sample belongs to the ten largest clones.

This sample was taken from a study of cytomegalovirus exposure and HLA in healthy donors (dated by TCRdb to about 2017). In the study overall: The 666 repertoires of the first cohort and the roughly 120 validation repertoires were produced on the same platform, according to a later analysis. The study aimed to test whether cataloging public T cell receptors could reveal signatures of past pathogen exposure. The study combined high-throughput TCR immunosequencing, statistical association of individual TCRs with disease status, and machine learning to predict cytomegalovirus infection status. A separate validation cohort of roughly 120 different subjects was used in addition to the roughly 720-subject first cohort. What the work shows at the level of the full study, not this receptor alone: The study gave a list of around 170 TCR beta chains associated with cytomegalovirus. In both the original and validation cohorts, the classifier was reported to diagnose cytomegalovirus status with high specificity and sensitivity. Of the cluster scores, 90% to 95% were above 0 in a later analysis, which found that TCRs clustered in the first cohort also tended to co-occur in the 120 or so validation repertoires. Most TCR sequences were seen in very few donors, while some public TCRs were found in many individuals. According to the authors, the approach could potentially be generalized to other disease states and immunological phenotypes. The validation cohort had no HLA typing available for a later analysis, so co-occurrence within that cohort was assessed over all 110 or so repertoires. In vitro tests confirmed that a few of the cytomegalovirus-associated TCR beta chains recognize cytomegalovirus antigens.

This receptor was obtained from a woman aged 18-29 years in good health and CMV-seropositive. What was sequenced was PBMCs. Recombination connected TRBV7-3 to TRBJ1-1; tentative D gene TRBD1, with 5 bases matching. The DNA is TGTGCCAGCAGCTTAATGGCCGGGGGGGATGGAGCTGAAGCTTTCTTT. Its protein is CASSLMAGGDGAEAFF.